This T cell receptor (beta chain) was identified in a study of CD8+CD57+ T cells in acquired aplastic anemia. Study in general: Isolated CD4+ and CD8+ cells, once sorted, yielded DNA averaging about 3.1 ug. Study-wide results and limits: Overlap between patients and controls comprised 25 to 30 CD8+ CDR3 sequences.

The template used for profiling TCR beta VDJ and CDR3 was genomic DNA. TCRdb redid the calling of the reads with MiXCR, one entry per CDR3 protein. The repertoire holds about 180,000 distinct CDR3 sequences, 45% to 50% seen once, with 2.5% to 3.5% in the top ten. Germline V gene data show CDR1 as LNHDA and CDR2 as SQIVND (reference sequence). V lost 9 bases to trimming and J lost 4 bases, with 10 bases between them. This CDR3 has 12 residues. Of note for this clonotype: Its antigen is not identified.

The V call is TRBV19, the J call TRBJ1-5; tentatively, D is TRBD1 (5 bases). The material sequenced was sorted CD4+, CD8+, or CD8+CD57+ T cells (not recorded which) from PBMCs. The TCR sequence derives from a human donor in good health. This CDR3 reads CASTRGNQPQHF. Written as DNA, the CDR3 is TGTGCCAGCACCCGGGGGAATCAGCCCCAGCATTTT.